This T cell receptor (beta chain) was sequenced for a study of OX40 agonist ivuxolimab in advanced cancers. As for the study in general: Every patient in dose escalation had hepatocellular carcinoma, melanoma, renal cell or head and neck cancer. Under the entry rules, prior anti-PD-1, anti-PD-L1 or anti-CTLA-4 therapy was allowed, and roughly 43% had some.

Autoimmune disease history or systemic immunosuppression meant exclusion. Per germline, CDR1 LNHNV and CDR2 YYDKDF (reference sequence). V was trimmed by 8 bases and J by 5 bases, leaving 18 bases between them. The CDR3 runs to 14 residues. Using immunoSEQ multiplex PCR, the repertoire was profiled, and TCRdb retains in-frame clones only, with some absent. The sample comprises tens of thousands of clones, 70% to 85% of which are singletons, and 0.4% to 0.5% rests with the top ten. The chain recombines TRBV15 with TRBJ2-5, with D maybe TRBD2 (7 bases). The sample in question was CD4+ or CD8+ T cells sorted from blood, obtained in a trial of the OX40 agonist ivuxolimab. The receptor's source is an adult with an advanced solid tumor such as melanoma, head and neck, liver or kidney cancer. CDR3 amino acids: CATDRGAGGETQYF. The CDR3, as DNA: TGTGCCACCGACCGGGGGGCGGGCGGGGAGACCCAGTACTTC.